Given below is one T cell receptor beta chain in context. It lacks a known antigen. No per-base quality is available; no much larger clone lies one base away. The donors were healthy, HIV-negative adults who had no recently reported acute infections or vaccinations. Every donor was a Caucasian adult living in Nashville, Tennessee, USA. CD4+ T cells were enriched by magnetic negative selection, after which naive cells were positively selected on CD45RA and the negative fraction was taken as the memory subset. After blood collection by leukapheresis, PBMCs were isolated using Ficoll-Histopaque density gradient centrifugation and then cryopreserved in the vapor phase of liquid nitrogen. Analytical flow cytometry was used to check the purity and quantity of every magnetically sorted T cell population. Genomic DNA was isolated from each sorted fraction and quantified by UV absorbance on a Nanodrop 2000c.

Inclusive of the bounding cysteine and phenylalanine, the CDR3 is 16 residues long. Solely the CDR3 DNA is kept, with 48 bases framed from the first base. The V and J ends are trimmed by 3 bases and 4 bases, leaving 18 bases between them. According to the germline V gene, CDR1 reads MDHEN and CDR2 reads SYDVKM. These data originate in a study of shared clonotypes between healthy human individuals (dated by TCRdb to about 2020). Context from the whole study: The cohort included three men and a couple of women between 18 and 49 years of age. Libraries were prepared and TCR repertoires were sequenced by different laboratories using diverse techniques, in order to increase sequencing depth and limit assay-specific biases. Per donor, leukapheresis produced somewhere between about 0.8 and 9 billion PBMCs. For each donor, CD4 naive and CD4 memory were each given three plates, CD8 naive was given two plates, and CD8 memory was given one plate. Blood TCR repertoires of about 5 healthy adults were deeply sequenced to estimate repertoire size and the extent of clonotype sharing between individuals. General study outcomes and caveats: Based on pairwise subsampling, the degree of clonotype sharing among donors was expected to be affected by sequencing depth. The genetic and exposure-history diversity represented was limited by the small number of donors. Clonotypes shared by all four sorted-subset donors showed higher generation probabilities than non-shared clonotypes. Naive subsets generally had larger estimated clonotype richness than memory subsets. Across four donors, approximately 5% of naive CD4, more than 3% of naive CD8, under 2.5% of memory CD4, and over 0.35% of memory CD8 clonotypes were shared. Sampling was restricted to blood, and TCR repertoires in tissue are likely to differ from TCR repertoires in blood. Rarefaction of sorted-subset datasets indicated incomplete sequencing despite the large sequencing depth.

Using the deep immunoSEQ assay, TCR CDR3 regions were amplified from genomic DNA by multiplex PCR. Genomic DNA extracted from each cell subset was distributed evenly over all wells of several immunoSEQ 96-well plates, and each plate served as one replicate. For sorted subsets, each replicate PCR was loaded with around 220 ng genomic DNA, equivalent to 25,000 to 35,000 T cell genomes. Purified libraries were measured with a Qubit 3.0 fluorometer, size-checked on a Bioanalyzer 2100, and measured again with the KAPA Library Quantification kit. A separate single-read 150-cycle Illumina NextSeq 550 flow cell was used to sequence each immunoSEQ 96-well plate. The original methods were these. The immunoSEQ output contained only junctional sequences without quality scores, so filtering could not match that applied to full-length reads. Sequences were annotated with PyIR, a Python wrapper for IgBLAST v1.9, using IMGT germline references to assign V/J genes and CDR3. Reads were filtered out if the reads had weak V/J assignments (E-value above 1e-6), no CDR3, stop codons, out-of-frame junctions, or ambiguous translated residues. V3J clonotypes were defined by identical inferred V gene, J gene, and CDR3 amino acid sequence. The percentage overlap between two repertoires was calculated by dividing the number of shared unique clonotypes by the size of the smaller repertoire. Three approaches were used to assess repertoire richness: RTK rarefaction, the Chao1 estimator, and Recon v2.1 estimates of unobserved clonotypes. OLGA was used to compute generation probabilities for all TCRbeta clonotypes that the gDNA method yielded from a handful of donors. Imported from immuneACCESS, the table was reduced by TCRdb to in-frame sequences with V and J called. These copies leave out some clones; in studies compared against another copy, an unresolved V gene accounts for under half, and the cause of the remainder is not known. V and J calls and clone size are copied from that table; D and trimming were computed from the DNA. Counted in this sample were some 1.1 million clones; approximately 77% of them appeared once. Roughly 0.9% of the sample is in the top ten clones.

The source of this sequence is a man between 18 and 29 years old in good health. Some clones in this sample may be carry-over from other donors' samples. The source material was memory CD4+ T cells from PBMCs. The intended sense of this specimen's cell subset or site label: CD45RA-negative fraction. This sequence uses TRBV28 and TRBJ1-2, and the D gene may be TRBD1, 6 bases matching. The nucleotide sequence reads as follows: TGTGCCAGCAGTTTGGGGGGGCGGAACAAGGGCTATGGCTACACCTTC. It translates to CASSLGGRNKGYGYTF.